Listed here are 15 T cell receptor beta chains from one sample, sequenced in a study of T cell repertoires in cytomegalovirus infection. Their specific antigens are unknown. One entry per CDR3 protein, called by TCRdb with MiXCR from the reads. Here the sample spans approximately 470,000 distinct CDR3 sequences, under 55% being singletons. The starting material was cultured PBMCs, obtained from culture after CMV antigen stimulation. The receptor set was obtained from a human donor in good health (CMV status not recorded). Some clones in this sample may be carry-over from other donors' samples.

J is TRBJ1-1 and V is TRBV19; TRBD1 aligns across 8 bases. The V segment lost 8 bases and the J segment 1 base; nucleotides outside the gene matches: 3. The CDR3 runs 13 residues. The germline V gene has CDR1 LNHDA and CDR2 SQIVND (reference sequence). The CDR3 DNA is TGTGCCAGTGGGGACAGGAAGAACACTGAAGCTTTCTTT. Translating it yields CASGDRKNTEAFF.

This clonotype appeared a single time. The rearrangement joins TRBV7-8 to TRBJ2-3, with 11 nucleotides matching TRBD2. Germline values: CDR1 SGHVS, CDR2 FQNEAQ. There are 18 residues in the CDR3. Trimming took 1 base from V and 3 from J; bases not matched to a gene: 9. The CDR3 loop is CASSLVSGGARGTDTQYF. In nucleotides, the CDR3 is TGTGCCAGCAGCTTAGTTAGCGGGGGGGCGAGAGGGACAGATACGCAGTATTTT.

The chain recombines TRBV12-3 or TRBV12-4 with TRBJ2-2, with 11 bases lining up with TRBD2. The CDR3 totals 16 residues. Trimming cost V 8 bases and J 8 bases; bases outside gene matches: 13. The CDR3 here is CASYTRLAGWLGELFF. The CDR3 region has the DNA TGTGCCAGCTATACCCGACTAGCGGGATGGTTAGGGGAGCTGTTTTTT.

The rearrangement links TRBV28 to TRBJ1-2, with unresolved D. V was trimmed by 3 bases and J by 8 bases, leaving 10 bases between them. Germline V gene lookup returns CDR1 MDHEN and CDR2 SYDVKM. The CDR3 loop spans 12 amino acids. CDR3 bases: TGTGCCAGCAGTTTTTTGGGTCGGGGCTACACCTTC. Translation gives CASSFLGRGYTF.

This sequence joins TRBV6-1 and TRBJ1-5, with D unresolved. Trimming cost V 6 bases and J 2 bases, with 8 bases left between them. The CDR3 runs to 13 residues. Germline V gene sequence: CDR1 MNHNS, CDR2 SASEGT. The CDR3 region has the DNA TGTGCCAGCAGGAACGCAGGCAATCAGCCCCAGCATTTT. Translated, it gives CASRNAGNQPQHF.

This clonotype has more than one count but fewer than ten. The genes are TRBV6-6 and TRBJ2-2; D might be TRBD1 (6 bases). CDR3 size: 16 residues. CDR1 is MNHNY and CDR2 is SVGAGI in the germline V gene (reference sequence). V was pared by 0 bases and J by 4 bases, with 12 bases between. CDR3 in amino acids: CASSYSTGLATGELFF. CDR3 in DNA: TGTGCCAGCAGTTACTCTACAGGGTTGGCCACCGGGGAGCTGTTTTTT.

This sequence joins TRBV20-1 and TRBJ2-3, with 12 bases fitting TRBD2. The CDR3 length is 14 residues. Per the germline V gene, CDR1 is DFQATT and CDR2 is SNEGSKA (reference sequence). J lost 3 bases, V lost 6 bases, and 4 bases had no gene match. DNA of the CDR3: TGCAGTGCCGGACTAGCGGGGAGGACAGATACGCAGTATTTT. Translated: CSAGLAGRTDTQYF.

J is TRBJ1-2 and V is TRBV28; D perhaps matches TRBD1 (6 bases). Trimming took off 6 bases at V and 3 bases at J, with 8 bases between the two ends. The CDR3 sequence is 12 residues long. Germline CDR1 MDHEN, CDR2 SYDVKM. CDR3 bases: TGTGCCAGCAGGGACAGTTACTATGGCTACACCTTC. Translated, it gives CASRDSYYGYTF.

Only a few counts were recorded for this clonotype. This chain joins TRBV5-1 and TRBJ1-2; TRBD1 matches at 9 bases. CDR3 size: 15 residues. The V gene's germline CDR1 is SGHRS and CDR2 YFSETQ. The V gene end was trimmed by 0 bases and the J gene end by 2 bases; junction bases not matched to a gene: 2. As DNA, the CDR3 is TGCGCCAGCAGCTTGGGACAGGGGGTAAACTATGGCTACACCTTC. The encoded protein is CASSLGQGVNYGYTF.

This CDR3 is CSARGLGWGSQETQYF. CDR3 coding DNA: TGCAGTGCTAGAGGCCTCGGGTGGGGTAGTCAAGAGACCCAGTACTTC. This chain connects TRBV20-1 to TRBJ2-5; unclear D gene. This CDR3 has 16 residues. Trimming removed 1 base from V and 2 bases from J, with 17 bases in between. Germline V lookup: CDR1 DFQATT, CDR2 SNEGSKA (reference sequence).

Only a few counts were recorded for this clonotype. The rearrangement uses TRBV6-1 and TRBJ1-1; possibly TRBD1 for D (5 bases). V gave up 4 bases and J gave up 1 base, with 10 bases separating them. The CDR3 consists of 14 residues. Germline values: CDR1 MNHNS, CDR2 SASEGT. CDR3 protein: CASSGWGRNTEAFF. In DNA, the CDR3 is TGTGCCAGCAGTGGGTGGGGGAGGAACACTGAAGCTTTCTTT.

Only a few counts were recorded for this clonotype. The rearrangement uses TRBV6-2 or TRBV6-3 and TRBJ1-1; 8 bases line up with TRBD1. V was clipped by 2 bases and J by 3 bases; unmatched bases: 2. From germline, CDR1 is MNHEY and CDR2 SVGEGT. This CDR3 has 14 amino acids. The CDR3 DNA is TGTGCCAGCAGTTACGGCAGGGGGCACACTGAAGCTTTCTTT. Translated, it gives CASSYGRGHTEAFF.

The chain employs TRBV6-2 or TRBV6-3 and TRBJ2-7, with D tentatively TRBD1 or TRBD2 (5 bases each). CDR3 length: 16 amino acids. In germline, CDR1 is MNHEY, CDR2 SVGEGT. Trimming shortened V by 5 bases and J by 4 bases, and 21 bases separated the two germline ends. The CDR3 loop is CASSLPGRIGAYEQYF. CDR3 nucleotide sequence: TGTGCCAGCAGTCTCCCCGGGCGTATCGGGGCATACGAGCAGTACTTC.

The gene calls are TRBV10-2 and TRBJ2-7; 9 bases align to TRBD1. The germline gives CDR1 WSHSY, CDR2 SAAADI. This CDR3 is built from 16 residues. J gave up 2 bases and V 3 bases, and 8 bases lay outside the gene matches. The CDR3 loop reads CASSDSRWDRAYEQYF. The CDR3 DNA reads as TGCGCCAGCAGTGATTCCCGTTGGGACAGGGCCTACGAGCAGTACTTC.

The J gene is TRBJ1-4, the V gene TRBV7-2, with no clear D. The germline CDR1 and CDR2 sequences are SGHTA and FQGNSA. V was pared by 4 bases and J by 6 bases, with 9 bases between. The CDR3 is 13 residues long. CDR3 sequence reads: CASSYGPDEKLFF. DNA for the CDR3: TGTGCCAGCAGCTATGGGCCCGATGAAAAACTGTTTTTT.